The T cell receptor beta chain described here comes from a study of tumor-infiltrating lymphocytes in localized non-small cell lung cancer. Regarding this clone: Antigen specificity is unknown.

Findings and limits, study-wide: Not all patients were TCR sequenced, owing to tissue quantity.

V was pared by 5 bases and J by 3 bases, with 9 bases of the junction left unmatched. This CDR3 contains 15 residues. The germline V gene has CDR1 MDHEN and CDR2 SYDVKM. Produced via immunoSEQ multiplex PCR; TCRdb's table is partial and in-frame only. The table lists 20,000 to 25,000 clones, approximately 64% of them singletons, with 5.4% in the top ten. The chain has TRBV28 and TRBJ2-7; 8 nucleotides agree with TRBD1. Sample: lung tumor tissue. The source is a human donor with non-small cell lung cancer. Here the CDR3 DNA reads TGTGCCAGCAGTCCCCCCCAGGGGGCCAACTACGAGCAGTACTTC. This codes for CASSPPQGANYEQYF.